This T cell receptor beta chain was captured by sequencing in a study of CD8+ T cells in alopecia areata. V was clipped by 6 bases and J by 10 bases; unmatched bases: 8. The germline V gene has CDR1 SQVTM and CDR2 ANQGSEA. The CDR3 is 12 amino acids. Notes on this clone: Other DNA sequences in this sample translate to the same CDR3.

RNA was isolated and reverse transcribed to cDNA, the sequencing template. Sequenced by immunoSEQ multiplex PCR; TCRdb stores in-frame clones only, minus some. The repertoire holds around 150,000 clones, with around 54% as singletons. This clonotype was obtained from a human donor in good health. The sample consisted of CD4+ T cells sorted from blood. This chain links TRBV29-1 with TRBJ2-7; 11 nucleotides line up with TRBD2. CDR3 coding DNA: TGCAGCGTCGGGTTAGCGGGAGGGGCTCAGTACTTC. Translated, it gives CSVGLAGGAQYF.